This T cell receptor (beta chain) is from a study of spatial heterogeneity in lung cancer. This clonotype showed up just a few times. Antigen specificity is unknown. Time point of the sample: sample taken at primary tumor resection. The donor population consisted of approximately 68 patients with untreated, early-stage non-small cell lung cancer. Whole RNA came from tumor, nontumor lung or frozen PBMC and was sequenced without being sorted. CDR3 size: 17 residues. With 7 bases removed from V and 0 bases from J, the gap between germline ends came to 16 bases. CDR1 and CDR2 from the germline V gene are LNHDA and SQIVND (reference sequence). TCR cDNA molecules each had a unique molecular identifier. Using its own MiXCR run on the 5' RACE reads, TCRdb lists one record per CDR3 protein. The sample lists a few thousand distinct CDR3 sequences; just under 40% were seen once. Study-wide results and limits: Ubiquitous nonsynonymous mutations were tracked by counts of ubiquitous expanded TCRs, and regional ones by counts of regional expanded TCRs. Tumoral mutation counts were tracked by counts of expanded intratumoral alpha and beta TCRs.

The source was lung tumor tissue, collected at surgery. V usage is TRBV19 and J usage is TRBJ2-6; D not certain. The receptor was isolated from a male donor with early-stage non-small cell lung cancer. CDR3 in DNA: TGTGCCAGTAACCCAGTTATTACGGTCTCTGGGGCCAACGTCCTGACTTTC. It yields the protein CASNPVITVSGANVLTF.